These T cell receptor beta chains were read from a single sample in a study of shared clonotypes between healthy human individuals. Profiled with immunoSEQ multiplex PCR; TCRdb holds only in-frame clones, not every one. The data hold more than 900,000 clones, with around three quarters observed a single time. The sample consisted of memory CD4+ T cells from PBMCs. The origin of the receptors is a man between 18 and 35 years old in good health. Some clones in this sample may be carry-over from other donors' samples. Both conserved end residues are part of each CDR3. The D gene is left open where the match is weak. Clone size appears in some rows only: once, few, many, or a class for an expanded clone.

V: TRBV5-1; size: NA; length: 17; D: NA; J: TRBJ1-3; CDR3: CASSLAGRGRAGNTIYF; DNA: TGCGCCAGCAGCTTGGCCGGTCGGGGCCGCGCCGGAAACACCATATATTTT
V: TRBV28; size: once; length: 14; D: NA; J: TRBJ1-4; CDR3: CASSSTGGDEKLFF; DNA: TGTGCCAGCAGTTCGACCGGCGGCGATGAAAAACTGTTTTTT
V: TRBV7-7; size: NA; length: 13; D: NA; J: TRBJ2-7; CDR3: CASSLGHDLEQYF; DNA: TGTGCCAGCAGCTTAGGTCATGATTTGGAGCAGTACTTC
V: TRBV5-1; size: few; length: 14; D: TRBD2; J: TRBJ2-7; CDR3: CASSSGLAGYEQYF; DNA: TGCGCCAGCAGCTCGGGACTAGCGGGGTACGAGCAGTACTTC
V: TRBV27; size: NA; length: 15; D: NA; J: TRBJ2-1; CDR3: CASSQADLSYNEQFF; DNA: TGTGCCAGCAGTCAAGCGGACCTCTCCTACAATGAGCAGTTCTTC
V: TRBV27; size: NA; length: 13; D: NA; J: TRBJ2-2; CDR3: CASSLIATGELFF; DNA: TGTGCCAGCAGTTTAATAGCAACCGGGGAGCTGTTTTTT
V: TRBV4-2; size: NA; length: 15; D: NA; J: TRBJ1-1; CDR3: CASSQDGVSGTEAFF; DNA: TGTGCCAGCAGCCAAGATGGCGTGTCGGGGACTGAAGCTTTCTTT
V: TRBV5-1; size: NA; length: 16; D: TRBD1; J: TRBJ1-2; CDR3: CASSVGGTGRNYGYTF; DNA: TGCGCCAGCAGTGTTGGAGGGACAGGAAGAAACTATGGCTACACCTTC
V: TRBV29-1; size: NA; length: 15; D: NA; J: TRBJ2-6; CDR3: CSVWLLTAGANVLTF; DNA: TGCAGCGTTTGGTTATTAACTGCTGGGGCCAACGTCCTGACTTTC
V: TRBV5-5; size: NA; length: 14; D: NA; J: TRBJ2-7; CDR3: CASSLRTVSYEQYF; DNA: TGTGCCAGCAGCTTGAGGACAGTCTCCTACGAGCAGTACTTC
V: TRBV7-3; size: NA; length: 15; D: NA; J: TRBJ1-5; CDR3: CASSLTAGWDQPQHF; DNA: TGTGCCAGCAGCCTTACGGCTGGGTGGGATCAGCCCCAGCATTTT
V: TRBV2; size: NA; length: 13; D: NA; J: TRBJ2-7; CDR3: CASGYAPSYEQYF; DNA: TGTGCCAGCGGATACGCCCCGTCCTACGAGCAGTACTTC
V: TRBV7-2; size: once; length: 15; D: NA; J: TRBJ1-3; CDR3: CASSLGAGTGNTIYF; DNA: TGTGCCAGCAGCTTAGGGGCAGGGACGGGAAACACCATATATTTT
V: TRBV2; size: NA; length: 15; D: NA; J: TRBJ2-5; CDR3: CASMGRGSLQETQYF; DNA: TGTGCCAGCATGGGGAGGGGGTCGCTCCAAGAGACCCAGTACTTC
V: TRBV6-4; size: once; length: 13; D: TRBD1; J: TRBJ2-7; CDR3: CASRGQGLHEQYF; DNA: TGTGCCAGCAGGGGACAGGGCTTGCACGAGCAGTACTTC
V: TRBV28; size: few; length: 11; D: NA; J: TRBJ1-2; CDR3: CASSSQGANTF; DNA: TGTGCCAGCAGTTCCCAGGGTGCCAACACCTTC